This T cell receptor (beta chain) was documented in a study of T cells in Graves' hyperthyroidism and ophthalmopathy. Across the study: Sampling of peripheral blood happened at initial diagnosis, prior to any treatment.

Broader study findings: Researchers found most expanded thyroid clonotypes above 0.001 in blood as well.

Regarding this clonotype: The antigen is not known.

Germline assignment: CDR1 DFQATT and CDR2 SNEGSKA (reference sequence). Losses at the gene ends were 0 bases for V and 3 bases for J; bases not matched to a gene: 1. The CDR3 spans 13 residues. Researchers amplified the TCR beta CDR3 regions from RNA transcripts. In the first-round RT-PCR of the TCR CDR3, the HTBI primer set was used. TCRdb fed the multiplex PCR reads into MiXCR, producing one record per CDR3 protein. The data contain around 690,000 distinct CDR3 sequences, 20% of them seen just once; the ten biggest clones take up roughly a third. This chain connects TRBV20-1 to TRBJ2-7, with 8 nucleotides matching TRBD1. The sample comprised blood. This receptor was taken from a man in his thirties or forties with Graves' ophthalmopathy. The CDR3 DNA reads as TGCAGTGCTAGAGAGGACAGGGACTACGAGCAGTACTTC. Translated, it gives CSAREDRDYEQYF.